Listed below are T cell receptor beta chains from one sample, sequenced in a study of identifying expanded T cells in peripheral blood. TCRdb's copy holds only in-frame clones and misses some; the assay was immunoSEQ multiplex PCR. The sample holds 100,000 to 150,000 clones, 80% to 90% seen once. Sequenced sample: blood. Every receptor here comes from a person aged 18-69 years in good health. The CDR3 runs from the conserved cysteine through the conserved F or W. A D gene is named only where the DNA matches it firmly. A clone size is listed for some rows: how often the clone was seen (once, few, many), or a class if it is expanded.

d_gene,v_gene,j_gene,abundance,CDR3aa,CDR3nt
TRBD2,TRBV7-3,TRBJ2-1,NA,CASSLGTTNNEQFF,TGTGCCAGCAGCTTAGGGACTACTAACAATGAGCAGTTCTTC
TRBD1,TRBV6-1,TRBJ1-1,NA,CASRGQTVNTEAFF,TGTGCCAGCAGGGGACAGACGGTGAACACTGAAGCTTTCTTT
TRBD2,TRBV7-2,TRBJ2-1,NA,CASSPTSGGSYNEQFF,TGTGCCAGCAGCCCAACTAGCGGGGGCTCCTACAATGAGCAGTTCTTC
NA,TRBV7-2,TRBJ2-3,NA,CASSLAQDTQYF,TGTGCCAGCAGCTTAGCCCAAGATACGCAGTATTTT
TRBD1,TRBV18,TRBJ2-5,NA,CASSRDGQGQETQYF,TGTGCCAGCTCACGGGATGGACAGGGGCAAGAGACCCAGTACTTC
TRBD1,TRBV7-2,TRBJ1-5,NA,CASSLGPGQGDPNQPQHF,TGTGCCAGCAGCTTAGGTCCGGGACAGGGGGACCCAAATCAGCCCCAGCATTTT
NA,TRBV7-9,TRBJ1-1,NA,CASSLVGRDTEAFF,TGTGCCAGCAGCTTAGTGGGCAGGGACACTGAAGCTTTCTTT
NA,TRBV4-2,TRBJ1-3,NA,CASSLRQARNTGNTIYF,TGTGCCAGCAGCCTAAGACAGGCCCGAAACACTGGAAACACCATATATTTT
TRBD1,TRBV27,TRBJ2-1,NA,CASSTGEVPYNEQFF,TGTGCCAGCAGTACAGGGGAAGTGCCTTACAATGAGCAGTTCTTC
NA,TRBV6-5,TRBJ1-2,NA,CASSPGGGIYGYTF,TGTGCCAGCAGTCCCGGCGGCGGGATCTATGGCTACACCTTC
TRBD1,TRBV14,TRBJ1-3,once,CASSPEQGNTIYF,TGTGCCAGCAGCCCAGAACAGGGGAACACCATATATTTT
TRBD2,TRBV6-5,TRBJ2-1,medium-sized,CASSYSGGGYNEQFF,TGTGCCAGCAGTTACTCGGGCGGGGGTTACAATGAGCAGTTCTTC
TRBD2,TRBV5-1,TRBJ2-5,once,CASSLEIAGAGETQYF,TGCGCCAGCAGCTTGGAGATTGCGGGAGCGGGTGAGACCCAGTACTTC
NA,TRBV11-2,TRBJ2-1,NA,CASSFRGLHNEQFF,TGTGCCAGCAGCTTTAGGGGACTTCACAATGAGCAGTTCTTC
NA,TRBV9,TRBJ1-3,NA,CASSVGGFSGNTIYF,TGTGCCAGCAGCGTAGGAGGGTTCTCTGGAAACACCATATATTTT
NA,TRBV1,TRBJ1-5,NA,CTSSQKGRGMEPQHF,TGCACCAGCAGCCAGAAGGGCAGGGGGATGGAGCCCCAGCATTTT
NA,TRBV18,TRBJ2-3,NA,CASSPGLFTDTQYF,TGTGCCAGCTCACCCGGACTATTTACAGATACGCAGTATTTT
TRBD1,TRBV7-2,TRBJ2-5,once,CASSSGQGRETQYF,TGTGCCAGCAGCTCCGGACAGGGACGAGAGACCCAGTACTTC
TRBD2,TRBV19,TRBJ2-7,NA,CASSAAGSGRVGSYEQYF,TGTGCCAGTAGCGCGGCTGGTAGCGGGAGGGTTGGGTCCTACGAGCAGTACTTC
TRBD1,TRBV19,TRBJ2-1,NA,CASSIIDRGTYNEQFF,TGTGCCAGTAGTATAATCGACAGGGGCACCTACAATGAGCAGTTCTTC
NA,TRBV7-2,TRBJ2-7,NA,CASSIGTPEGQYF,TGTGCCAGCTCGATAGGGACTCCTGAGGGGCAGTACTTC
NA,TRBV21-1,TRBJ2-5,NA,CASCLRTVPGTQYF,TGTGCCAGCTGCCTCCGGACTGTGCCAGGGACCCAGTACTTC
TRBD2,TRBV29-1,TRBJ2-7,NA,CSVVTRTSYEQYF,TGCAGCGTTGTAACTAGGACTAGCTACGAGCAGTACTTC
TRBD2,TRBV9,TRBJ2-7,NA,CASSVGRSAGGLYEQYF,TGTGCCAGCAGCGTAGGGAGGTCGGCGGGGGGACTCTACGAGCAGTACTTC
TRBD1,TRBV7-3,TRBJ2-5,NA,CASSLTSGTGGRETQYF,TGTGCCAGCAGCTTAACCTCTGGGACAGGGGGTCGGGAGACCCAGTACTTC
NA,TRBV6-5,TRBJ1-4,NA,CASSLDFSNEKLFF,TGTGCCAGCAGCCTGGATTTCTCTAATGAAAAACTGTTTTTT
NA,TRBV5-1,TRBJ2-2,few,CASSLDGNTGELFF,TGCGCCAGCAGCTTGGATGGGAACACCGGGGAGCTGTTTTTT
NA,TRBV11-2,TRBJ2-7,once,CASSLEGTYSYEQYF,TGTGCCAGCAGCTTAGAAGGGACTTACTCCTACGAGCAGTACTTC